Listed below are T cell receptor beta chains from one sample, sequenced in a study of shared clonotypes between healthy human individuals. Repertoires were generated with immunoSEQ multiplex PCR, while TCRdb's copy carries only in-frame clones and drops some. The sample shows approximately 320,000 clones, around 72% of them seen only once. The specimen was memory CD4+ T cells sorted from blood. Source of these receptors: a man aged 30-40 years in good health. The CDR3 runs from the conserved cysteine through the conserved F or W. D genes are given only for firm matches. Clone size is given for some rows only: seen once, a few or many times, or a class if the clone is expanded.

abundance	v_gene	d_gene	j_gene	CDR3aa	CDR3nt
many	TRBV18	.	TRBJ2-3	CASSPAAGRTDTQYF	TGTGCCAGCTCACCTGCGGCAGGGCGCACAGATACGCAGTATTTT
few	TRBV5-5	TRBD2	TRBJ2-7	CASSPSGRADEQYF	TGTGCCAGCAGCCCTAGCGGGAGGGCCGACGAGCAGTACTTC
.	TRBV6-1	TRBD1	TRBJ2-3	CASSEGNLKGQESTDTQYF	TGTGCCAGCAGTGAAGGAAATTTAAAGGGACAGGAGAGCACAGATACGCAGTATTTT
.	TRBV5-1	.	TRBJ2-5	CASSLLAGEETQYF	TGCGCCAGCAGCTTGCTTGCCGGGGAAGAGACCCAGTACTTC
.	TRBV5-1	.	TRBJ2-3	CASSLDPSTDTQYF	TGCGCCAGCAGCTTGGACCCAAGCACAGATACGCAGTATTTT
.	TRBV7-2	.	TRBJ2-3	CASSLVVSTDTQYF	TGTGCCAGCAGCTTAGTTGTCAGCACAGATACGCAGTATTTT
once	TRBV9	TRBD2	TRBJ2-1	CASSGQVAGGHNEQFF	TGTGCCAGCAGCGGACAAGTAGCGGGAGGGCACAATGAGCAGTTCTTC
.	TRBV19	.	TRBJ2-7	CASSIVHGSDEQYF	TGTGCCAGTAGTATAGTCCATGGTAGCGACGAGCAGTACTTC
once	TRBV5-5	TRBD1	TRBJ2-7	CASSYGPQGAEQYF	TGTGCCAGCAGCTACGGGCCCCAGGGGGCCGAGCAGTACTTC
once	TRBV7-8	TRBD2	TRBJ2-2	CASSSLAGGGHGELFF	TGTGCCAGCAGCTCACTAGCGGGAGGGGGTCACGGGGAGCTGTTTTTT
medium-sized	TRBV6-5	.	TRBJ1-1	CATRGLSNTEAFF	TGTGCCACGAGGGGTCTCTCGAACACTGAAGCTTTCTTT
.	TRBV14	TRBD1	TRBJ1-2	CASSPGTGLHYGYTF	TGTGCCAGCAGCCCCGGGACAGGGTTACACTATGGCTACACCTTC
.	TRBV7-3	.	TRBJ2-1	CASSQSGRSGSYNEQFF	TGTGCCAGCAGCCAATCAGGGCGTAGCGGATCCTACAATGAGCAGTTCTTC
.	TRBV6-6	.	TRBJ1-2	CASTAPGVHGYTF	TGTGCCAGCACGGCCCCGGGCGTCCATGGCTACACCTTC
once	TRBV6-1	TRBD1	TRBJ2-3	CASRRAGGNTDTQYF	TGTGCCAGCAGGCGGGCAGGGGGAAACACAGATACGCAGTATTTT
many	TRBV6-1	.	TRBJ2-3	CASSERVSADTQYF	TGTGCCAGCAGTGAACGTGTGTCCGCAGATACGCAGTATTTT
.	TRBV2	.	TRBJ2-1	CASRSLRGSYNEQFF	TGTGCCAGCAGGTCGTTGAGGGGATCCTACAATGAGCAGTTCTTC
.	TRBV11-2	TRBD2	TRBJ2-2	CASSPRLAGLSTGELFF	TGTGCCAGCAGCCCAAGACTAGCGGGACTTTCTACCGGGGAGCTGTTTTTT
.	TRBV5-4	.	TRBJ2-3	CASSQTDTDTQYF	TGTGCCAGCAGCCAAACCGACACAGATACGCAGTATTTT
.	TRBV5-1	TRBD2	TRBJ2-2	CASRAGLNTGELFF	TGCGCCAGCAGAGCGGGACTGAACACCGGGGAGCTGTTTTTT
.	TRBV7-2	TRBD1	TRBJ2-7	CASSLGGQVFYEQYF	TGTGCCAGCAGCTTAGGCGGACAGGTATTTTACGAGCAGTACTTC
.	TRBV7-9	.	TRBJ1-1	CASSLVVGNTEAFF	TGTGCCAGCAGCTTAGTGGTTGGGAACACTGAAGCTTTCTTT
.	TRBV28	TRBD1	TRBJ1-5	CASSWTGRGNQPQHF	TGTGCCAGCAGCTGGACAGGACGTGGCAATCAGCCCCAGCATTTT
.	TRBV6-1	.	TRBJ2-5	CASSESGSGTQYF	TGTGCCAGCAGTGAATCCGGATCGGGGACCCAGTACTTC
.	TRBV15	TRBD1	TRBJ1-1	CATSRHVPGQGLLMNTEAFF	TGTGCCACCAGCAGACACGTACCGGGACAGGGCCTTCTTATGAACACTGAAGCTTTCTTT
.	TRBV6-6	.	TRBJ1-4	CASSLSATNEKLFF	TGTGCCAGCAGCTTGTCTGCAACTAATGAAAAACTGTTTTTT
few	TRBV18	TRBD1	TRBJ1-5	CASSPETGGDQPQHF	TGTGCCAGCTCACCTGAGACAGGGGGCGATCAGCCCCAGCATTTT
.	TRBV15	.	TRBJ1-2	CATSGRRPGSDGYTF	TGTGCCACCAGCGGTCGACGGCCCGGGTCAGACGGCTACACCTTC
once	TRBV28	.	TRBJ1-2	CASTEKQLDYGYTF	TGTGCCAGCACAGAGAAGCAGTTGGACTATGGCTACACCTTC
few	TRBV28	TRBD1	TRBJ2-7	CASSSPGQGFYEQYF	TGTGCCAGCAGTTCCCCGGGACAGGGCTTCTACGAGCAGTACTTC
.	TRBV19	.	TRBJ2-6	CASSAPPGANVLTF	TGTGCCAGTAGTGCCCCCCCTGGGGCCAACGTCCTGACTTTC
.	TRBV29-1	TRBD1	TRBJ1-4	CSAQQGREKLFF	TGCAGCGCACAACAGGGGCGGGAAAAACTGTTTTTT
.	TRBV30	.	TRBJ2-4	CAWSVGTVGPSTKNIQYF	TGTGCCTGGAGTGTGGGTACAGTTGGCCCCTCTACCAAAAACATTCAGTACTTC
.	TRBV5-4	TRBD1	TRBJ2-4	CASSGDRGNIQYF	TGTGCCAGCAGCGGGGACAGGGGGAACATTCAGTACTTC
.	TRBV2	TRBD2	TRBJ2-1	CASRLAGNNEQFF	TGTGCCAGCAGACTAGCGGGAAACAATGAGCAGTTCTTC
.	TRBV5-4	.	TRBJ1-1	CASSLVRGKGEAFF	TGTGCCAGCAGCTTGGTACGGGGGAAGGGTGAAGCTTTCTTT
.	TRBV5-4	.	TRBJ2-7	CASSLGDRNHEQYF	TGTGCCAGCAGCTTAGGAGACAGGAACCACGAGCAGTACTTC
.	TRBV19	.	TRBJ2-5	CASSSTQGFEEVTQYF	TGTGCCAGCAGTTCCACGCAGGGGTTCGAGGAAGTGACCCAGTACTTC
.	TRBV6-5	.	TRBJ2-7	CASSVRNSYEQYF	TGTGCCAGCAGCGTAAGAAATTCCTACGAGCAGTACTTC
.	TRBV29-1	TRBD2	TRBJ2-1	CSVEVAGGSRQFF	TGCAGCGTTGAAGTAGCGGGCGGTTCCCGGCAGTTCTTC
.	TRBV28	.	TRBJ2-7	CARPGLDSYEQYF	TGTGCCAGGCCGGGACTCGACTCCTACGAGCAGTACTTC
.	TRBV9	TRBD2	TRBJ2-5	CASSSHPSGSGETQYF	TGTGCCAGCAGCTCCCACCCTAGCGGGAGCGGCGAGACCCAGTACTTC
once	TRBV7-6	TRBD2	TRBJ2-3	CASSSGLSGTDTQYF	TGTGCCAGCAGCTCGGGCCTTAGCGGGACAGATACGCAGTATTTT
many	TRBV4-2	TRBD1	TRBJ2-3	CASSQSNRGSTDTQYF	TGTGCCAGCAGCCAGTCCAACAGGGGGAGCACAGATACGCAGTATTTT
.	TRBV15	TRBD2	TRBJ2-1	CATSRGTSGYNEQFF	TGTGCCACCAGCCGGGGGACTAGCGGCTACAATGAGCAGTTCTTC
.	TRBV5-1	.	TRBJ2-3	CASSITGFGYTDTQYF	TGCGCCAGCAGCATCACAGGGTTTGGATACACAGATACGCAGTATTTT
.	TRBV14	TRBD2	TRBJ2-1	CASSQDSLAEIYNEQFF	TGTGCCAGCAGCCAAGATTCACTAGCGGAGATCTACAATGAGCAGTTCTTC
.	TRBV20-1	.	TRBJ2-7	CSAWESYEQYF	TGCAGTGCCTGGGAGTCCTACGAGCAGTACTTC